The 23 T cell receptor beta chains in this list originate from one sample, sequenced in a study of T cell responses to AZD1222 COVID-19 vaccine. The data were produced by immunoSEQ multiplex PCR, yet TCRdb's version contains in-frame clones alone and is incomplete. The sample shows around 99,000 clones, 80% to 95% of them seen only once. The sequencing used peripheral blood, collected 28 days after the second AZD1222 dose. These receptors were collected from an adult who received the AZD1222 COVID-19 vaccine.

V is TRBV27 and J is TRBJ2-2; 8 positions match TRBD2. Germline-derived CDR1 and CDR2 are MNHEY and SMNVEV (reference sequence). With 10 bases clipped from V and 6 bases from J, the junction kept 10 bases outside the gene matches. The CDR3 is made up of 14 amino acids. The CDR3 DNA is TGTGCCACTCGTCCGGGACTAGAAGCCGGGGAGCTGTTTTTT. Translation gives CATRPGLEAGELFF.

The V and J genes are TRBV7-2 and TRBJ2-6; TRBD1 aligns across 7 bases. The V and J ends lost 4 bases and 0 bases, in that order; junction bases with no gene match: 0. Germline assignment: CDR1 SGHTA and CDR2 FQGNSA. The CDR3 extends over 15 amino acids. CDR3 amino acids: CASSSGGSGANVLTF. Written as DNA, the CDR3 is TGTGCCAGCAGCTCAGGGGGCTCTGGGGCCAACGTCCTGACTTTC.

This chain joins TRBV2 and TRBJ2-5; possible D gene TRBD2, 5 bases. CDR1 is SNHLY, CDR2 FYNNEI, per germline. The V and J ends lost 4 bases and 4 bases respectively, with 16 bases between them. There are 15 residues in the CDR3. CDR3 nucleotides: TGTGCCAGCAGTGTGGCCGGGAACTTAAGAGAGACCCAGTACTTC. As protein: CASSVAGNLRETQYF.

The chain carries TRBV3-1 (or the pseudogene TRBV3-2) and TRBJ2-7; D is possibly TRBD2 (5 bases). The CDR3 contains 13 residues. CDR1 is LGHDT and CDR2 is YNNKEL in the germline V gene (reference sequence). The ends were cut back, 0 bases at V and 3 bases at J, with 6 bases in the middle. The chain's CDR3 is CASSQEGVYEQYF. CDR3 DNA sequence: TGTGCCAGCAGCCAAGAGGGAGTCTACGAGCAGTACTTC.

The chain has TRBV28 and TRBJ2-1, with 7 bases aligning to TRBD2. The CDR3 loop spans 15 amino acids. The junction had 9 bases not matched to a gene; V was cut back by 9 bases and J by 1 base. The germline V gene encodes CDR1 MDHEN and CDR2 SYDVKM. The CDR3 DNA is TGTGCCAGTTCGTGGGGGGGACTTTCCTACAATGAGCAGTTCTTC. Translating it yields CASSWGGLSYNEQFF. Combining the CDR3 with reference TRBV28 and TRBJ2-1 gives the whole variable domain DVKVTQSSRYLVKRTGEKVFLECVQDMDHENMFWYRQDPGLGLRLIYFSYDVKMKEKGDIPEGYSVSREKKERFSLILESASTNQTSMYLCASSWGGLSYNEQFFGPGTRLTVL.

The V and J genes are TRBV7-2 and TRBJ2-3, with TRBD2 matching 9 bases. The CDR3 length is 15 residues. Germline lookup yields CDR1 SGHTA and CDR2 FQGNSA. With 5 bases clipped from V and 4 bases from J, the junction kept 7 bases outside the gene matches. In DNA form, the CDR3 reads TGTGCCAGCAGCCTCGGACTAGCGTCTGCAGATACGCAGTATTTT. Translated: CASSLGLASADTQYF. Variable domain in full (rest from reference TRBV7-2 and TRBJ2-3): GAGVSQSPSNKVTEKGKDVELRCDPISGHTALYWYRQSLGQGLEFLIYFQGNSAPDKSGLPSDRFSAERTGGSVSTLTIQRTQQEDSAVYLCASSLGLASADTQYFGPGTRLTVL.

Regarding this clone: The sample contains more than one DNA sequence encoding this CDR3. This chain uses TRBV6-5 with TRBJ2-7; 8 nucleotides align to TRBD1. Trimming removed 0 bases from V and 3 bases from J; junction bases left unmatched: 1. The length of the CDR3 is 14 residues. From germline, CDR1 is MNHEY and CDR2 SVGAGI. CDR3 DNA: TGTGCCAGCAGTTACTCAACAGGGGGCTACGAGCAGTACTTC. Its translation is CASSYSTGGYEQYF.

The chain links TRBV2 to TRBJ2-7; 8 nucleotides line up with TRBD1. Losses at the gene ends were 4 bases for V and 3 bases for J; bases not matched to a gene: 8. The CDR3 has 15 residues. Germline V gene lookup returns CDR1 SNHLY and CDR2 FYNNEI. DNA for the CDR3: TGTGCCAGCAGTGGCTCGACAGGGGTCCTCTACGAGCAGTACTTC. This translates into CASSGSTGVLYEQYF. Looking up the rest from reference TRBV2 and TRBJ2-7 gives the full variable domain: EPEVTQTPSHQVTQMGQEVILRCVPISNHLYFYWYRQILGQKVEFLVSFYNNEISEKSEIFDDQFSVERPDGSNFTLKIRSTKLEDSAMYFCASSGSTGVLYEQYFGPGTRLTVT.

This chain connects TRBV5-1 to TRBJ2-7; no firm D call. There are 17 residues in the CDR3. CDR1 and CDR2 (germline): SGHRS, YFSETQ. The V gene lost 0 bases and the J gene lost 3 bases, with 19 bases spanning the gap. CDR3 DNA: TGCGCCAGCAGCTTGGTAGGCGCAGGATCCCCCCTCTACGAGCAGTACTTC. Residues: CASSLVGAGSPLYEQYF.

The rearrangement joins TRBV28 to TRBJ1-5, with 11 bases aligning to TRBD1. V lost 2 bases to trimming and J lost 4 bases; unmatched junction nucleotides: 16. Germline CDR1 reads MDHEN; CDR2 reads SYDVKM. The CDR3 runs to 20 residues. The CDR3 loop is CASSLLGGQGVWGPNQPQHF. As DNA, the CDR3 is TGTGCCAGCAGTTTACTGGGGGGACAGGGGGTCTGGGGCCCGAATCAGCCCCAGCATTTT.

The gene calls are TRBV6-2 or TRBV6-3 and TRBJ1-1; 11 nucleotides align to TRBD1. V lost 6 bases and J lost 5; bases outside the gene matches: 11. Germline V gene sequence: CDR1 MNHEY, CDR2 SVGEGT. The CDR3 totals 16 residues. The CDR3 DNA is TGTGCCAGCAGCCCTGGACAGGGGGCGACGAGGACTGAAGCTTTCTTT. Translating gives CASSPGQGATRTEAFF.

This CDR3 reads CASSSLAGLVSEQFF. CDR3 bases: TGTGCCAGCAGTTCGCTAGCGGGCCTGGTGAGTGAGCAGTTCTTC. This chain links TRBV28 with TRBJ2-1, with TRBD2 matching 8 bases. Germline CDR1 is MDHEN and CDR2 is SYDVKM. J lost 9 bases, V lost 4 bases, and 11 bases had no gene match. CDR3 length: 15 residues.

This chain connects TRBV6-5 to TRBJ1-2, with a weak D call TRBD1 (6 bases). The CDR3 is 14 residues long. The V gene's germline CDR1 is MNHEY and CDR2 SVGAGI. V lost 7 bases and J 3 bases, leaving 15 bases between the germline ends. In DNA form, the CDR3 reads TGTGCCAGCAAAAAGGGGGGGGCTCACTATGGCTACACCTTC. Translating gives CASKKGGAHYGYTF.

This clone was detected only once. The rearrangement links TRBV27 to TRBJ2-2, with D perhaps TRBD1 (6 bases). This CDR3 contains 15 residues. CDR1 MNHEY and CDR2 SMNVEV come from the germline V gene (reference sequence). V was trimmed by 1 base and J by 4 bases, leaving 10 bases between them. CDR3 residues: CASSLLGAVTGELFF. The DNA of the CDR3 is TGTGCCAGCAGTTTATTGGGGGCTGTCACCGGGGAGCTGTTTTTT.

The chain combines TRBV6-4 with TRBJ1-4; possible D gene TRBD1, 6 bases. Trimming left V 6 bases short and J 0 bases short, with 8 bases between. The CDR3 has 14 amino acids. Germline CDR1 MRHNA, CDR2 SNTAGT. In DNA, the CDR3 is TGTGCCAGCAGGACAGGATCAACTAATGAAAAACTGTTTTTT. It yields the protein CASRTGSTNEKLFF.

V usage is TRBV27 and J usage is TRBJ2-7; the D call may be TRBD1 or TRBD2 (6 bases each). This CDR3 has 18 residues. The germline V gene has CDR1 MNHEY and CDR2 SMNVEV (reference sequence). Trimming removed 0 bases at V and 3 bases at J, with 21 bases between. CDR3 amino acids: CASSLSRGDSRVVYEQYF. CDR3 nucleotides: TGTGCCAGCAGTTTATCGAGGGGGGACTCCAGGGTAGTCTACGAGCAGTACTTC.

This clone showed up just once. The chain uses TRBV5-5 and TRBJ2-6; no clear D gene. V gave up 0 bases and J gave up 0 bases, with 7 bases separating them. Germline V gene lookup returns CDR1 SGHKS and CDR2 YYEKEE (reference sequence). The CDR3 extends over 16 amino acids. In nucleotides, the CDR3 is TGTGCCAGCAGCTTGGCCGAGGACTCTGGGGCCAACGTCCTGACTTTC. Protein product: CASSLAEDSGANVLTF.

Only one count was recorded for this clone. The V call is TRBV19, the J call TRBJ1-5, with D possibly being TRBD1 (6 bases). The CDR3 consists of 15 residues. The germline gives CDR1 LNHDA, CDR2 SQIVND (reference sequence). Trimming took 10 bases from V and 1 from J, leaving 17 bases between them. Written as DNA, the CDR3 is TGTGCCACCCGCCTTTTCCAGGGGAGCAATCAGCCCCAGCATTTT. It is translated as CATRLFQGSNQPQHF.

V and J are TRBV15 and TRBJ2-1; a possible D gene is TRBD2 (6 bases). The germline V gene has CDR1 LNHNV and CDR2 YYDKDF (reference sequence). The CDR3 extends over 16 amino acids. V lost 0 bases and J lost 16, with 25 bases in between. CDR3 loop: CATSRDLPGVGGVFFF. The CDR3 DNA follows: TGTGCCACCAGCAGAGATCTGCCGGGGGTTGGGGGAGTATTTTTCTTC.

The chain is built from TRBV27 and TRBJ1-1; TRBD1 matches 8 bases. CDR1 MNHEY and CDR2 SMNVEV come from the germline V gene (reference sequence). There are 17 residues in the CDR3. Trimming removed 1 base from V and 1 base from J; junction bases left unmatched: 8. CDR3 sequence (DNA): TGTGCCAGCAGTTTATGGGGGACAGGAGACAAGAACACTGAAGCTTTCTTT. Translated, it gives CASSLWGTGDKNTEAFF.

The CDR3 here is CAWTPGLAGTQYF. CDR3 coding DNA: TGTGCCTGGACTCCGGGACTAGCGGGTACGCAGTATTTT. V is TRBV30 and J is TRBJ2-3, with 12 positions matching TRBD2. The CDR3 loop spans 13 amino acids. The germline gives CDR1 GTSNPN, CDR2 SVGIG (reference sequence). Trimming at V came to 4 bases and at J to 8 bases, leaving 4 bases not matched to a gene.

V usage is TRBV11-2 and J usage is TRBJ2-5; 9 bases align to TRBD2. Trimming at V came to 0 bases and at J to 2 bases, leaving 7 bases not matched to a gene. Germline lookup yields CDR1 SGHAT and CDR2 FQNNGV. This CDR3 is built from 17 residues. The CDR3 reads CASSLDSEAGGQETQYF. CDR3 in DNA: TGTGCCAGCAGCTTAGATTCGGAGGCGGGAGGGCAAGAGACCCAGTACTTC.

CDR3 nucleotide sequence: TGTGCCAGCAGCCAAAAACTGGACTCACCCCTCCACTTT. This translates into CASSQKLDSPLHF. The V call is TRBV3-1 (or the pseudogene TRBV3-2), the J call TRBJ1-6; D not resolved. This CDR3 is built from 13 residues. Germline V lookup: CDR1 LGHDT, CDR2 YNNKEL (reference sequence). V was clipped by 2 bases and J by 10 bases, with 9 bases between them.